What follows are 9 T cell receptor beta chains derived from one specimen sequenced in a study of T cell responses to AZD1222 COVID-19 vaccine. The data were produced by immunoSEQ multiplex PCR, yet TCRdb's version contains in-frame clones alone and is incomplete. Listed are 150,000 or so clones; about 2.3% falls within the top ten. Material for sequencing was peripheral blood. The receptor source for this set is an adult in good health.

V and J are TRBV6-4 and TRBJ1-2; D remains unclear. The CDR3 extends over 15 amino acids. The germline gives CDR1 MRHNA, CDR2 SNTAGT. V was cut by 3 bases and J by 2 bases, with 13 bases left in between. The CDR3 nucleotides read TGTGCCAGCAGTGAACACATGGCGGCAAACTATGGCTACACCTTC. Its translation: CASSEHMAANYGYTF.

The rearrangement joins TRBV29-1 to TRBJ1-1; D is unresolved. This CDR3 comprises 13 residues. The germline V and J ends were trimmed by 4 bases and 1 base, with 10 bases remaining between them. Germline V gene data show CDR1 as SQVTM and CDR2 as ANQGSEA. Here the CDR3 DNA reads TGCAGCGTTGTTTTAGGGAGGAACACTGAAGCTTTCTTT. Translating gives CSVVLGRNTEAFF. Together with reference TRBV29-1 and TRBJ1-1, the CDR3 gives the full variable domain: SAVISQKPSRDICQRGTSLTIQCQVDSQVTMMFWYRQQPGQSLTLIATANQGSEATYESGFVIDKFPISRPNLTFSTLTVSNMSPEDSSIYLCSVVLGRNTEAFFGQGTRLTVV.

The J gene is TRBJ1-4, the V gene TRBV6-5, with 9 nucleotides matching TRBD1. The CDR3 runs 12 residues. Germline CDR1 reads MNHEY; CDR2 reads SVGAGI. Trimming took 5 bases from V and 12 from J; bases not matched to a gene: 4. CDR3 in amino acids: CASSNRDRELFF. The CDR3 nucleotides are TGTGCCAGCAGTAACCGGGACAGGGAACTGTTTTTT.

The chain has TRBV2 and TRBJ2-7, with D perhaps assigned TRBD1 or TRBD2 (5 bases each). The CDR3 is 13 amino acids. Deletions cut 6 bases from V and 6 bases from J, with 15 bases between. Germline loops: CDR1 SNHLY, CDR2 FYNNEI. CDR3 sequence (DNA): TGTGCCAGCAGGGGGGACGGTACGGGCGAGCAGTACTTC. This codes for CASRGDGTGEQYF.

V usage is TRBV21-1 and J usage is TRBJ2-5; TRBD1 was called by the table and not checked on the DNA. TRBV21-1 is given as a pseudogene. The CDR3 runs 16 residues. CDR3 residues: CASSKEGMGAWGTQYF. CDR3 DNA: TGTGCCAGCAGCAAAGAGGGGATGGGGGCCTGGGGGACCCAGTACTTC.

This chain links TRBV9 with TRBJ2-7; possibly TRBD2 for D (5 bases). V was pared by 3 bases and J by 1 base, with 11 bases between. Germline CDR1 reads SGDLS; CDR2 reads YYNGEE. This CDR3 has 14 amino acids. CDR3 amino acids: CASSGGPSSYEQYF. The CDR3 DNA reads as TGTGCCAGCAGCGGCGGGCCCTCATCCTACGAGCAGTACTTC. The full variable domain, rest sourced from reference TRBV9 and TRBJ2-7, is DSGVTQTPKHLITATGQRVTLRCSPRSGDLSVYWYQQSLDQGLQFLIQYYNGEERAKGNILERFSAQQFPDLHSELNLSSLELGDSALYFCASSGGPSSYEQYFGPGTRLTVT.

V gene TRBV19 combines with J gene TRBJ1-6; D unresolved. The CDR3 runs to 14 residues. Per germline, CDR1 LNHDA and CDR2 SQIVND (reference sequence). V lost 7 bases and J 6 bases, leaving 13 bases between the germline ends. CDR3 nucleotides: TGTGCCAGTACCCCGACGGGGTTTAATTCACCCCTCCACTTT. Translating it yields CASTPTGFNSPLHF.

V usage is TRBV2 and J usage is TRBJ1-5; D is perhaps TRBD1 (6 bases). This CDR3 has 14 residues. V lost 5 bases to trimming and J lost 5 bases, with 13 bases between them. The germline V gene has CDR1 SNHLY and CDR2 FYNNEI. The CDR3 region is CASSLGGGYQPQHF. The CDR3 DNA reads TGTGCCAGCAGTTTAGGGGGGGGTTATCAGCCCCAGCATTTT.

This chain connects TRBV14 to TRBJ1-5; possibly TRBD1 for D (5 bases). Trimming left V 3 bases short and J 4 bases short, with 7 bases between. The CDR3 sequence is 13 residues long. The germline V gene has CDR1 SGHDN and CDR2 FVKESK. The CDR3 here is CASSQSGNQPQHF. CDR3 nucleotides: TGTGCCAGCAGCCAGTCAGGGAATCAGCCCCAGCATTTT.